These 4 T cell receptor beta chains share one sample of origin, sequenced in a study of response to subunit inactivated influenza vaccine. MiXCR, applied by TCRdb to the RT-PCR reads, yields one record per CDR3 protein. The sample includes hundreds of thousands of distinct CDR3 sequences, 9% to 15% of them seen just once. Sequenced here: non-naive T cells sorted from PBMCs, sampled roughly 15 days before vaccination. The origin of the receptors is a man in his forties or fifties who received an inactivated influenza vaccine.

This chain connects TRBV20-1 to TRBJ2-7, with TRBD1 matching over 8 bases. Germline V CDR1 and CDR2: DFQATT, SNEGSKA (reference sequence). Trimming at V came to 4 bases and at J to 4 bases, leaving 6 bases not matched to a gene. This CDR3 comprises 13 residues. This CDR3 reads CSAKDRDGYEQYF. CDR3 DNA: TGCAGTGCTAAGGACAGGGACGGATACGAGCAGTACTTC.

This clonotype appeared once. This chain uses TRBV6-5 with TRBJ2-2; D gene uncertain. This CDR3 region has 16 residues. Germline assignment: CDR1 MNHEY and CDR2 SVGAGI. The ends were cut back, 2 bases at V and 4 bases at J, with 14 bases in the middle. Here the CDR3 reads CASSYRSDQPTGELFF. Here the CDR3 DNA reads TGTGCCAGCAGTTACAGGTCTGACCAACCCACCGGGGAGCTGTTTTTT.

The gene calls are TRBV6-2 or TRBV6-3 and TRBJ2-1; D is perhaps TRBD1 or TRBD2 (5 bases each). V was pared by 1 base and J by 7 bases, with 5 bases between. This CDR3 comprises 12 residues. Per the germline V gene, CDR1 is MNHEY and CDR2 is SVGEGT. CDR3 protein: CASSYWGNEQFF. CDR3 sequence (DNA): TGTGCCAGCAGTTACTGGGGGAATGAGCAGTTCTTC.

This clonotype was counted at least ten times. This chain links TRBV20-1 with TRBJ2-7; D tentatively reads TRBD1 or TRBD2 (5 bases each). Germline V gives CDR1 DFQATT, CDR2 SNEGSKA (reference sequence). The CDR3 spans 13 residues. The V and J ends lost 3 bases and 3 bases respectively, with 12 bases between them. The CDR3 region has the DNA TGCAGTGCTAGTGGGGGTTTAGGCTACGAGCAGTACTTC. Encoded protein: CSASGGLGYEQYF.